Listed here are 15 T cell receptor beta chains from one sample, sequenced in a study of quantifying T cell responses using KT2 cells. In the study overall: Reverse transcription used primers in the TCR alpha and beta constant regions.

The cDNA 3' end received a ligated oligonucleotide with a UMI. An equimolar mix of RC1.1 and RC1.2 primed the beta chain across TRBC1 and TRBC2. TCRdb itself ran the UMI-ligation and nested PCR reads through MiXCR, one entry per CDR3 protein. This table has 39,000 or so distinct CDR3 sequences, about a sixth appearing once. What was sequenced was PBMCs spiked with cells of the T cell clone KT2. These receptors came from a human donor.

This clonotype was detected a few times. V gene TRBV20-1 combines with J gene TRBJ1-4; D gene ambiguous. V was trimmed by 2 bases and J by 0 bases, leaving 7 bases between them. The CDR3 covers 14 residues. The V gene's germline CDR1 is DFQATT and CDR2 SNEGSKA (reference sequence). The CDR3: CSARSGATNEKLFF. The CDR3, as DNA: TGCAGTGCTAGAAGCGGAGCAACTAATGAAAAACTGTTTTTT.

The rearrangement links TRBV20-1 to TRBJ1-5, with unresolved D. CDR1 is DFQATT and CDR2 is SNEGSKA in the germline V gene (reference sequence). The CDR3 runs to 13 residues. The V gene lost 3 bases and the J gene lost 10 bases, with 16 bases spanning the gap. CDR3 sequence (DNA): TGCAGTGCTAGCCGAGGACTAGGGCATCCCCAGCATTTT. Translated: CSASRGLGHPQHF.

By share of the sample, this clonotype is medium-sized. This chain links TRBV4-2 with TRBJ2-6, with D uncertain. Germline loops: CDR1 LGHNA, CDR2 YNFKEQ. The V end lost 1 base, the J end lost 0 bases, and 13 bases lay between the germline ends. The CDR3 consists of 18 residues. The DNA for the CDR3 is TGTGCCAGCAGCCAAGGATCGAGCAGCTCCTCTGGGGCCAACGTCCTGACTTTC. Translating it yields CASSQGSSSSSGANVLTF.

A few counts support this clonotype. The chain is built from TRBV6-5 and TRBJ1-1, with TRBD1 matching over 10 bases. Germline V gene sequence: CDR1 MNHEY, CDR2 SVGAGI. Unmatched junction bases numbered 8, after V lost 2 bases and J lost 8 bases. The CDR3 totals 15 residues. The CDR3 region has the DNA TGTGCCAGCAGTTACGGTGGGGACAGGGGTAACGAAGCTTTCTTT. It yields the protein CASSYGGDRGNEAFF.

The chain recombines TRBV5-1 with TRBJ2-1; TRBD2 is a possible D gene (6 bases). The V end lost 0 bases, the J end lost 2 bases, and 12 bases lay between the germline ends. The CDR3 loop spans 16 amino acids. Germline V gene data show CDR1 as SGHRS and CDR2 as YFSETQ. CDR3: CASSLEVADAYNEQFF. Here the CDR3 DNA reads TGCGCCAGCAGCTTGGAGGTAGCGGATGCCTACAATGAGCAGTTCTTC.

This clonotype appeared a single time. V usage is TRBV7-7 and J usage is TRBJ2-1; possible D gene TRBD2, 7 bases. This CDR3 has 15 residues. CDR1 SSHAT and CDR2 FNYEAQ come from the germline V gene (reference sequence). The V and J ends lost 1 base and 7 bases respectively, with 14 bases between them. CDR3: CASSLVRGAENEQFF. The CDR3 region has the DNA TGTGCCAGCAGCTTAGTTCGGGGGGCGGAAAATGAGCAGTTCTTC.

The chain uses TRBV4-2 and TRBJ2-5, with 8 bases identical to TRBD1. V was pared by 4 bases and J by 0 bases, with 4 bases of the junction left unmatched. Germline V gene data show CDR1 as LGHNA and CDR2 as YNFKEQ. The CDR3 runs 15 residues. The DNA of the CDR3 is TGTGCCAGCAGCCTGCCGGACAGGGACCAAGAGACCCAGTACTTC. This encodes CASSLPDRDQETQYF.

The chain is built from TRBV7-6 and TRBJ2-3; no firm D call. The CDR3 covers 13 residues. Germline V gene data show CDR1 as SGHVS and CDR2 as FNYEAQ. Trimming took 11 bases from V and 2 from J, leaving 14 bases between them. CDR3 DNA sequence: TGTGCCCGTAAAGCGCCCGACACAGATACGCAGTATTTT. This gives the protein CARKAPDTDTQYF.

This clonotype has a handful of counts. This CDR3 reads CSARDPLGGVQYF. In DNA, the CDR3 is TGCAGTGCTAGAGACCCCCTTGGAGGGGTACAGTACTTC. The chain is built from TRBV20-1 and TRBJ2-7, with D possibly being TRBD2 (6 bases). Trimming took off 0 bases at V and 10 bases at J, with 16 bases between the two ends. Germline CDR1 DFQATT, CDR2 SNEGSKA (reference sequence). The CDR3 has 13 amino acids.

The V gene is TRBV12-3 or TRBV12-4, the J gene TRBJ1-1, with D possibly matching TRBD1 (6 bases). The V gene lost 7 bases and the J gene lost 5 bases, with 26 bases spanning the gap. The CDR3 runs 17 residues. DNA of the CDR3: TGTGCCAGCACCCAAAGGGGGTATCAGGGTATGCGGACTGAAGCTTTCTTT. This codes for CASTQRGYQGMRTEAFF.

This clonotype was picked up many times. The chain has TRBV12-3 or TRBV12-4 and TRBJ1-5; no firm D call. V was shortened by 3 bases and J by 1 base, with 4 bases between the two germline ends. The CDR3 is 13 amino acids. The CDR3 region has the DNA TGTGCCAGCAGTTTTCAAAGCAATCAGCCCCAGCATTTT. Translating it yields CASSFQSNQPQHF.

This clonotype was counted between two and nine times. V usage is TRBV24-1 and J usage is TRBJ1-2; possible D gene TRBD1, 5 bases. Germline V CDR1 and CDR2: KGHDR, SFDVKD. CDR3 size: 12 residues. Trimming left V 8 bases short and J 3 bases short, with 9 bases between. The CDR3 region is CATIRQYYGYTF. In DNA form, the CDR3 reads TGTGCCACCATCAGACAGTACTATGGCTACACCTTC.

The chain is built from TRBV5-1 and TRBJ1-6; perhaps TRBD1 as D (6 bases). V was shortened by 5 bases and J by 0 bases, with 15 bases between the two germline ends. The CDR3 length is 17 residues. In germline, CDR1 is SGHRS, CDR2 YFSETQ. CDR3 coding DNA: TGCGCCAGCAGTCGACAGGAAACCTCCTCCTATAATTCACCCCTCCACTTT. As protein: CASSRQETSSYNSPLHF.

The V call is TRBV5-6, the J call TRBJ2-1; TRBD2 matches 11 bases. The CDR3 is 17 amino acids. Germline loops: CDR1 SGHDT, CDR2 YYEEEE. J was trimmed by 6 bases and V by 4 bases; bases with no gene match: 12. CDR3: CASSPYISGRASNEQFF. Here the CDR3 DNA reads TGTGCCAGCAGCCCTTACATTAGCGGGAGGGCCTCCAATGAGCAGTTCTTC.

CDR3 loop: CASSPSPILAPLHF. CDR3 DNA sequence: TGTGCCAGCAGCCCAAGTCCGATTTTGGCACCCCTCCACTTT. J is TRBJ1-6 and V is TRBV7-3; D is undetermined. Per germline, CDR1 SGHTA and CDR2 FQGTGA. V was cut by 5 bases and J by 11 bases, with 16 bases left in between. The length of the CDR3 is 14 residues.